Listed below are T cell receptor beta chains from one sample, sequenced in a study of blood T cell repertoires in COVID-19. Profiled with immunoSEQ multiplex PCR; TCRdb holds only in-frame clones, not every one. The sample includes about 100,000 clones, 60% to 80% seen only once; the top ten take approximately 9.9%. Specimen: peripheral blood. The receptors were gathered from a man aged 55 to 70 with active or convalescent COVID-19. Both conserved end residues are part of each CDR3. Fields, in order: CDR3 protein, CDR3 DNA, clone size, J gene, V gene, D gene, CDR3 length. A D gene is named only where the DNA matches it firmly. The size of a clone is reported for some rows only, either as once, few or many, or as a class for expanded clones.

CASSFGGWGLDSRNEQFF TGTGCCAGCAGCTTTGGGGGGTGGGGGTTGGACTCACGGAATGAGCAGTTCTTC . TRBJ2-1 TRBV7-8 . 18
CASSLQLGQGIHGYTF TGTGCCAGCAGCTTACAGTTGGGACAGGGCATCCATGGCTACACCTTC . TRBJ1-2 TRBV7-2 TRBD1 16
CASNLVVGNTIYF TGTGCCAGCAACCTAGTAGTTGGAAACACCATATATTTT . TRBJ1-3 TRBV7-9 . 13
CAWLLLKKAFF TGTGCCTGGCTCCTATTAAAAAAAGCTTTCTTT . TRBJ1-1 TRBV30 . 11
CASSLPTGGNEKLFF TGTGCCAGCAGCCTTCCCACAGGGGGCAATGAAAAACTGTTTTTT . TRBJ1-4 TRBV7-2 TRBD1 15
CASSLDSLYGYTF TGTGCCAGCAGCCTCGACAGTCTCTATGGCTACACCTTC . TRBJ1-2 TRBV7-8 . 13
CASTYRADNSPLHF TGTGCCAGCACCTACAGGGCAGATAATTCACCCCTCCACTTT . TRBJ1-6 TRBV7-2 . 14
CATSPPRVGLAEDTQYF TGTGCCACCAGTCCTCCCCGCGTCGGACTAGCGGAAGATACGCAGTATTTT few TRBJ2-3 TRBV24-1 TRBD2 17
CAVKVGGVSNQPQHF TGTGCCGTAAAGGTCGGGGGGGTTAGCAATCAGCCCCAGCATTTT . TRBJ1-5 TRBV28 . 15
CASSGAQAGEQYF TGTGCCAGCAGTGGAGCGCAGGCGGGGGAGCAGTACTTC . TRBJ2-7 TRBV2 . 13
CASTGLNYEQYF TGTGCCAGCACAGGACTGAACTACGAGCAGTACTTC . TRBJ2-7 TRBV28 . 12
CASSSGQPGSHEQYF TGTGCCAGCAGCTCGGGACAACCTGGGAGCCACGAGCAGTACTTC . TRBJ2-7 TRBV7-8 . 15
CASSSEAKRELFF TGTGCCAGCAGTTCGGAGGCTAAAAGGGAGCTGTTTTTT . TRBJ2-2 TRBV6-6 . 13
CASTLTTSGTGELFF TGTGCCAGCACCCTGACCACCTCGGGCACCGGGGAGCTGTTTTTT few TRBJ2-2 TRBV28 . 15